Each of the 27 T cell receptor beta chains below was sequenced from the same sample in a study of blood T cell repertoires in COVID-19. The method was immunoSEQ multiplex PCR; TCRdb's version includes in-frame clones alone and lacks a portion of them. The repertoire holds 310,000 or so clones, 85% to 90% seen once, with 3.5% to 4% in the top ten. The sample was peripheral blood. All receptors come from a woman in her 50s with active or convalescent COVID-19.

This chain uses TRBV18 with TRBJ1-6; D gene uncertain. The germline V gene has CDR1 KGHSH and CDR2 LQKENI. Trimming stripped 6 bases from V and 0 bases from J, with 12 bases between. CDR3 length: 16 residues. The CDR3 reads CASSPRPSSYNSPLHF. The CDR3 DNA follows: TGTGCCAGCTCGCCTAGACCGAGCTCCTATAATTCACCCCTCCACTTT.

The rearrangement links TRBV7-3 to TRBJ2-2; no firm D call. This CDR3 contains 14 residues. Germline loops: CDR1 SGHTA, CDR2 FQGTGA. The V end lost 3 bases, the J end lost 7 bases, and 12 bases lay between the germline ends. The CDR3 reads CASSLNGLGGELFF. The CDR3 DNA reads TGTGCCAGCAGCTTGAACGGGTTGGGCGGGGAGCTGTTTTTT.

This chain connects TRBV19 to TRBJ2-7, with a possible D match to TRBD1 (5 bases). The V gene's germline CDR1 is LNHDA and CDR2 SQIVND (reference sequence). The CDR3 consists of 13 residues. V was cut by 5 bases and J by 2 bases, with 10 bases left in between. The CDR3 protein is CASSGGRAYEQYF. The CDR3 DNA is TGTGCCAGTAGTGGTGGCAGGGCCTACGAGCAGTACTTC.

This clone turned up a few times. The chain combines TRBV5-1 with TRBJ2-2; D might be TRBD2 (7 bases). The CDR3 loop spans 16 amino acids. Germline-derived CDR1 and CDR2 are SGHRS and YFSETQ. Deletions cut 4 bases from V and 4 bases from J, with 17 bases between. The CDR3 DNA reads TGCGCCAGCAGCCCTGGGGGGGGGCTTTCCACCGGGGAGCTGTTTTTT. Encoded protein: CASSPGGGLSTGELFF.

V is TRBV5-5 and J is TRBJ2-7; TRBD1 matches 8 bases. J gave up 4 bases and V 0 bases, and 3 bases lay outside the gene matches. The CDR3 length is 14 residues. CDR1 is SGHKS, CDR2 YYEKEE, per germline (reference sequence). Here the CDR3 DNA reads TGTGCCAGCAGCTTGGGGACAGGGCGGTACGAGCAGTACTTC. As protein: CASSLGTGRYEQYF. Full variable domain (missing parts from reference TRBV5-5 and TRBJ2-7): DAGVTQSPTHLIKTRGQQVTLRCSPISGHKSVSWYQQVLGQGPQFIFQYYEKEERGRGNFPDRFSARQFPNYSSELNVNALLLGDSALYLCASSLGTGRYEQYFGPGTRLTVT.

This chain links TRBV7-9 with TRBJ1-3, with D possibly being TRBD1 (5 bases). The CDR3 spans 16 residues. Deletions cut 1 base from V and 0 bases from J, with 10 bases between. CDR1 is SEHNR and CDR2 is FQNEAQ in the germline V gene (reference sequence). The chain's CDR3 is CASSLVVRDSGNTIYF. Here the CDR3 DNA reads TGTGCCAGCAGCTTAGTGGTCAGGGACTCTGGAAACACCATATATTTT.

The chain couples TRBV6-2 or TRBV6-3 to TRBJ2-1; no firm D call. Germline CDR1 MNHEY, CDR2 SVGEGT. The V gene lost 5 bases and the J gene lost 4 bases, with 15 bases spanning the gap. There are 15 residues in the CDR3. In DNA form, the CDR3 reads TGTGCCAGCAGTCTTAGCAGCCCCGGGTACAATGAGCAGTTCTTC. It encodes CASSLSSPGYNEQFF.

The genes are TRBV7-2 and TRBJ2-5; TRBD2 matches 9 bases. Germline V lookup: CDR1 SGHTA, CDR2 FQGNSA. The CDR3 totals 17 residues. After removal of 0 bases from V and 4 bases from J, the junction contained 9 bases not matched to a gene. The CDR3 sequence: CASSLAVLAGLRETQYF. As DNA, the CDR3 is TGTGCCAGCAGCTTAGCGGTCCTAGCGGGGCTCCGAGAGACCCAGTACTTC.

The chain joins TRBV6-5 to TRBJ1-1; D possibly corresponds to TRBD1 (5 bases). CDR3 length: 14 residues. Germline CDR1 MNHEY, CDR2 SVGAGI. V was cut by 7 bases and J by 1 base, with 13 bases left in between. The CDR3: CASIQGGANTEAFF. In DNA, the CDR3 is TGTGCCAGCATTCAGGGTGGGGCGAACACTGAAGCTTTCTTT.

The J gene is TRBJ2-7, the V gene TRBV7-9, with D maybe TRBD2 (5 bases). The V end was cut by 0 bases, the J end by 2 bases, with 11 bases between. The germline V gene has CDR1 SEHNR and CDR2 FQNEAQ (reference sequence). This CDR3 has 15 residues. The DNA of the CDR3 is TGTGCCAGCAGCTTAGCTAGGGAGTCCCCCTACGAGCAGTACTTC. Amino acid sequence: CASSLARESPYEQYF. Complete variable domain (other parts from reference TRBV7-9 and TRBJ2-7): DTGVSQNPRHKITKRGQNVTFRCDPISEHNRLYWYRQTLGQGPEFLTYFQNEAQLEKSRLLSDRFSAERPKGSFSTLEIQRTEQGDSAMYLCASSLARESPYEQYFGPGTRLTVT.

This chain's CDR3 is CASSPVILVPAYNEQFF. CDR3 nucleotides: TGTGCCAGCAGCCCCGTCATATTGGTCCCAGCCTACAATGAGCAGTTCTTC. The V call is TRBV21-1, the J call TRBJ2-1; TRBD1 reflects the table's D call only, with no check against the DNA. TRBV21-1 constitutes a pseudogene. The CDR3 totals 17 residues.

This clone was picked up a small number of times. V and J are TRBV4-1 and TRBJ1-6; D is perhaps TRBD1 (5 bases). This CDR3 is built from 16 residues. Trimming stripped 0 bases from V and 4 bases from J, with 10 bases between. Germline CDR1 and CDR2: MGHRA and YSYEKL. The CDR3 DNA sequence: TGCGCCAGCAGCCAAGAGGTGACAGCGTATAATTCACCCCTCCACTTT. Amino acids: CASSQEVTAYNSPLHF.

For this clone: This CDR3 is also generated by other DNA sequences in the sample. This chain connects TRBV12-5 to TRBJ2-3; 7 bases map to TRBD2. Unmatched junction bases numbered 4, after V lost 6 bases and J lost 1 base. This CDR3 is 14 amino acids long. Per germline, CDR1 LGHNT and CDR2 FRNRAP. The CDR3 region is CASGASGGTDTQYF. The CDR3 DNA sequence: TGTGCTAGTGGAGCTAGCGGAGGCACAGATACGCAGTATTTT.

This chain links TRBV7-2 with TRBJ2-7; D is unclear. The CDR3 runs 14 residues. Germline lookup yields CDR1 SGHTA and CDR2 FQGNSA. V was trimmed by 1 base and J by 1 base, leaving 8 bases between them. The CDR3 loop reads CASSLVRGSYEQYF. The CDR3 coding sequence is TGTGCCAGCAGCTTAGTAAGAGGATCCTACGAGCAGTACTTC.

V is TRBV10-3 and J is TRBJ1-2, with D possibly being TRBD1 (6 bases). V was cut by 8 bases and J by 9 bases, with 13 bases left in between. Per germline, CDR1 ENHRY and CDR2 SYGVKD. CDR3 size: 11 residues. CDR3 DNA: TGTGCCATCGGACAACAGGGAAGCTACACCTTC. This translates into CAIGQQGSYTF.

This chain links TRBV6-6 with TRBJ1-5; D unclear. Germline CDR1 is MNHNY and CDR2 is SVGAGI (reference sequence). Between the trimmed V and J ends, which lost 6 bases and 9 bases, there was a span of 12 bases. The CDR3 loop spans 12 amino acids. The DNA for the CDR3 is TGTGCCAGCAGCCCCGGCGGAGGGCCCCAGCATTTT. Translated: CASSPGGGPQHF.

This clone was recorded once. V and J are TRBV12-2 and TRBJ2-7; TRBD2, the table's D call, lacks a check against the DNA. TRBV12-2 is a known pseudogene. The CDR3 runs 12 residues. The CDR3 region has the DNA TGTGCAAGTCGCTTAAGAGTGGACGAGCAGTACTTC. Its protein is CASRLRVDEQYF.

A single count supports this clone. The CDR3 bases are TGTGCCAGCAGCCCCTGGGACTACTTTGAGCAGTTCTTC. Protein product: CASSPWDYFEQFF. V and J are TRBV11-2 and TRBJ2-1, with 7 bases that match TRBD2. V lost 5 bases, J lost 9 bases, and 7 bases stayed unmatched. Looked up from germline, CDR1 is SGHAT and CDR2 is FQNNGV. The CDR3 has 13 residues.

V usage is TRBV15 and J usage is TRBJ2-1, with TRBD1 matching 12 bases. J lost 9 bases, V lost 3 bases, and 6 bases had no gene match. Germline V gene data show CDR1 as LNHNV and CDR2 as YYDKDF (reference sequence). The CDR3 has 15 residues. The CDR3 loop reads CATSSPGQGAVEQFF. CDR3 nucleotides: TGTGCCACCAGCAGCCCGGGACAGGGGGCTGTTGAGCAGTTCTTC. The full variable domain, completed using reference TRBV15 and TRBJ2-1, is DAMVIQNPRYQVTQFGKPVTLSCSQTLNHNVMYWYQQKSSQAPKLLFHYYDKDFNNEADTPDNFQSRRPNTSFCFLDIRSPGLGDTAMYLCATSSPGQGAVEQFFGPGTRLTVL.

The CDR3 loop reads CASSLGTGNTDTQYF. CDR3 coding DNA: TGTGCCAGCAGTTTAGGGACAGGTAACACAGATACGCAGTATTTT. V and J are TRBV27 and TRBJ2-3; 8 nucleotides line up with TRBD1. CDR1 is MNHEY and CDR2 is SMNVEV in the germline V gene (reference sequence). The length of the CDR3 is 15 residues. V shed 2 bases, J shed 2 bases, and the junction held 3 bases outside the gene matches.

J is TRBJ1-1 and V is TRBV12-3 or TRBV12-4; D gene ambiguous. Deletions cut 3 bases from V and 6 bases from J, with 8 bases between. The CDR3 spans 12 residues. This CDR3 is CASSFRGSEAFF. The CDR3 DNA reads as TGTGCCAGCAGTTTCCGAGGGTCTGAAGCTTTCTTT.

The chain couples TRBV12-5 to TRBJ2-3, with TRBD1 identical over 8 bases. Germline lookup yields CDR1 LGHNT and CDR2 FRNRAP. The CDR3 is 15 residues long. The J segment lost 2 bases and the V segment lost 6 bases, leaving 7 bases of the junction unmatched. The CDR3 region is CASGPGQGFTDTQYF. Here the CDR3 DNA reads TGTGCTAGTGGCCCTGGACAGGGATTCACAGATACGCAGTATTTT.

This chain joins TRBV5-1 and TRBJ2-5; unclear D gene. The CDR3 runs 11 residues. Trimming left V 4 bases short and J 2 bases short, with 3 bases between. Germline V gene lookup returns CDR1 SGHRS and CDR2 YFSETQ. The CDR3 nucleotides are TGCGCCAGCAGCCAACAAGAGACCCAGTACTTC. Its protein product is CASSQQETQYF.

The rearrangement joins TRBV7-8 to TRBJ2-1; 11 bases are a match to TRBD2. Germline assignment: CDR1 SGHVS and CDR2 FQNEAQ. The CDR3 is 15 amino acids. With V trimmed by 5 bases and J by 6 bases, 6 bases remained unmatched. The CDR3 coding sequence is TGTGCCAGCAGCCTCACTAGCGGGAGCGTCAATGAGCAGTTCTTC. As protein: CASSLTSGSVNEQFF. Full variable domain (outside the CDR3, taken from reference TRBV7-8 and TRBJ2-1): GAGVSQSPRYKVAKRGQDVALRCDPISGHVSLFWYQQALGQGPEFLTYFQNEAQLDKSGLPSDRFFAERPEGSVSTLKIQRTQQEDSAVYLCASSLTSGSVNEQFFGPGTRLTVL.

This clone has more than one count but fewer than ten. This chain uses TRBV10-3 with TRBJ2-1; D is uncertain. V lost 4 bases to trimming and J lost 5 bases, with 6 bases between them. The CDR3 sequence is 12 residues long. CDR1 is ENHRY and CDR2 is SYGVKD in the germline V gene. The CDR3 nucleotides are TGTGCCATCAGTGCTAATAACAATGAGCAGTTCTTC. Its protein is CAISANNNEQFF.

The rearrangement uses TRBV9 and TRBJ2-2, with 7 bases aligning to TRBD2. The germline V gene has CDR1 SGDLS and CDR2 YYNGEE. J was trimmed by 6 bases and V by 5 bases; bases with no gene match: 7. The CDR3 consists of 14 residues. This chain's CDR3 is CASSPRGSAGELFF. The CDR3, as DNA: TGTGCCAGCAGTCCTCGCGGGAGCGCCGGGGAGCTGTTTTTT.

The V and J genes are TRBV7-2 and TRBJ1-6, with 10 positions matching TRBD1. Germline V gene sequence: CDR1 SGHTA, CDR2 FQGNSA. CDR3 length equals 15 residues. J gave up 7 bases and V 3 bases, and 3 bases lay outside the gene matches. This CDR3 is CASSLGTGVNSPLHF. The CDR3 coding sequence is TGTGCCAGCAGCTTGGGGACAGGGGTGAATTCACCCCTCCACTTT.